The 24 T cell receptor beta chains listed next were all sequenced from one sample in a study of Tregs in tolerant kidney transplant recipients. Produced via immunoSEQ multiplex PCR; TCRdb's table is partial and in-frame only. The data show 69,000 or so clones, around 90% seen once. This material consisted of CD4+ T cells from blood, taken before the transplant. These receptor sequences come from a human donor who received a combined kidney and bone marrow transplant.

The chain is built from TRBV2 and TRBJ2-5, with D possibly being TRBD1 (6 bases). This CDR3 comprises 13 residues. Trimming stripped 6 bases from V and 4 bases from J, with 12 bases between. Looked up from germline, CDR1 is SNHLY and CDR2 is FYNNEI. The CDR3 DNA reads as TGTGCCAGCAGCCGGGACACCGCAGAGACCCAGTACTTC. As protein: CASSRDTAETQYF.

The rearrangement uses TRBV5-4 and TRBJ1-2; 7 nucleotides align to TRBD1. The CDR3 is 14 residues long. The V gene's germline CDR1 is SGHNT and CDR2 YYREEE (reference sequence). Losses at the gene ends were 5 bases for V and 2 bases for J; bases not matched to a gene: 6. The CDR3 region has the DNA TGTGCCAGCAGAAACAGGGGTCTGAACTATGGCTACACCTTC. It translates to CASRNRGLNYGYTF. Full variable domain (rest looked up from reference TRBV5-4 and TRBJ1-2): ETGVTQSPTHLIKTRGQQVTLRCSSQSGHNTVSWYQQALGQGPQFIFQYYREEENGRGNFPPRFSGLQFPNYSSELNVNALELDDSALYLCASRNRGLNYGYTFGSGTRLTVV.

The chain joins TRBV18 to TRBJ2-7; D may be TRBD2 (5 bases). This CDR3 is built from 15 residues. Deletions cut 2 bases from V and 1 base from J, with 12 bases between. Germline assignment: CDR1 KGHSH and CDR2 LQKENI. CDR3 sequence: CASSPVEGGSYEQYF. The CDR3 DNA is TGTGCCAGCTCACCAGTTGAGGGTGGATCCTACGAGCAGTACTTC.

The chain joins TRBV6-1 to TRBJ2-7; D may be TRBD1 (6 bases). This CDR3 comprises 15 residues. V was pared by 2 bases and J by 2 bases, with 13 bases between. CDR1 MNHNS and CDR2 SASEGT come from the germline V gene. In nucleotides, the CDR3 is TGTGCCAGCAGTGAAATGGGGGCTTCCACCTACGAGCAGTACTTC. Protein sequence: CASSEMGASTYEQYF.

The rearrangement links TRBV11-2 to TRBJ1-2, with D perhaps matching TRBD1 (6 bases). Trimming took 3 bases from V and 4 from J, leaving 9 bases between them. This CDR3 has 13 amino acids. Germline V gene data show CDR1 as SGHAT and CDR2 as FQNNGV. The CDR3 is CASSFGQSYGYTF. The CDR3 bases are TGTGCCAGCAGCTTTGGACAGAGCTATGGCTACACCTTC.

The chain combines TRBV11-2 with TRBJ2-7; 9 bases are a match to TRBD1. The CDR3 contains 15 residues. Germline V lookup: CDR1 SGHAT, CDR2 FQNNGV. V gave up 6 bases and J gave up 3 bases; unmatched junction bases: 9. The CDR3 DNA reads TGTGCCAGCAGGGAAGTACAGGGGGCAGGCTACGAGCAGTACTTC. It encodes CASREVQGAGYEQYF. The full variable domain, its missing parts supplied by reference TRBV11-2 and TRBJ2-7, is EAGVAQSPRYKIIEKRQSVAFWCNPISGHATLYWYQQILGQGPKLLIQFQNNGVVDDSQLPKDRFSAERLKGVDSTLKIQPAKLEDSAVYLCASREVQGAGYEQYFGPGTRLTVT.

V is TRBV23-1 and J is TRBJ1-4, with TRBD1 identical over 7 bases. Being an ORF, TRBV23-1 has a function that is uncertain. Unmatched junction bases numbered 8, after V lost 6 bases and J lost 10 bases. The CDR3 contains 13 residues. The CDR3 region is CASRLTGVAKLFF. CDR3 nucleotide sequence: TGCGCCAGCAGGCTTACAGGGGTGGCAAAACTGTTTTTT.

The chain recombines TRBV5-6 with TRBJ2-7; 11 nucleotides match TRBD1. This CDR3 is built from 15 residues. CDR1 and CDR2 (germline): SGHDT, YYEEEE. V dropped 4 bases and J dropped 3; count of bases not matched to a gene: 6. The CDR3 loop reads CASSQTGTGGYEQYF. DNA for the CDR3: TGTGCCAGCAGCCAAACCGGGACAGGGGGCTACGAGCAGTACTTC.

This clone showed up just once. V and J are TRBV29-1 and TRBJ2-7; 11 bases match TRBD2. The junction had 1 base not matched to a gene; V was cut back by 3 bases and J by 3 bases. This CDR3 region has 13 residues. Germline V gene lookup returns CDR1 SQVTM and CDR2 ANQGSEA. The chain's CDR3 is CSVETSGVYEQYF. The CDR3 coding sequence is TGCAGCGTTGAGACTAGCGGGGTCTACGAGCAGTACTTC.

The J gene is TRBJ1-1, the V gene TRBV2, with TRBD1 as a possible D gene (6 bases). This CDR3 has 14 residues. Trimming took off 7 bases at V and 4 bases at J, with 16 bases between the two ends. The germline CDR1 and CDR2 sequences are SNHLY and FYNNEI. The CDR3 DNA follows: TGTGCCAGCAAACAGAGACAGGATCGCACTGAAGCTTTCTTT. The encoded protein is CASKQRQDRTEAFF.

With regard to this clone: The CDR3 ends on some other residue instead of the conserved phenylalanine or tryptophan, so this is likely a read error. The DNA is left out, because the CDR3 cannot be placed on it with certainty; the CDR3 is given as TCRdb lists it. The chain carries TRBV14 and TRBJ2-7; the tabulated D call, TRBD1, remains unverified against the DNA. The germline CDR1 and CDR2 sequences are SGHDN and FVKESK. The CDR3 is 13 residues long, ends included. The CDR3 protein is CASSQDLGTGVAL.

The J gene is TRBJ2-7, the V gene TRBV2; 8 bases line up with TRBD2. The germline gives CDR1 SNHLY, CDR2 FYNNEI. This CDR3 spans 15 amino acids. Trimming took 7 bases from V and 2 from J; bases not matched to a gene: 10. The CDR3 spells CASTKLAATPYEQYF. The CDR3 DNA reads TGTGCCAGCACTAAACTAGCGGCCACACCCTACGAGCAGTACTTC.

The chain is built from TRBV29-1 and TRBJ1-1, with a weak D call TRBD1 (6 bases). The germline gives CDR1 SQVTM, CDR2 ANQGSEA. The germline V and J ends were trimmed by 7 bases and 1 base, with 19 bases remaining between them. There are 15 residues in the CDR3. This chain's CDR3 is CSGVGGGSKNTEAFF. DNA for the CDR3: TGCAGCGGCGTCGGGGGGGGCAGTAAGAACACTGAAGCTTTCTTT.

J is TRBJ1-2 and V is TRBV7-2; 10 nucleotides line up with TRBD1. The CDR3 sequence is 17 residues long. Germline CDR1 SGHTA, CDR2 FQGNSA. V was pared by 1 base and J by 5 bases, with 10 bases of the junction left unmatched. CDR3 in DNA: TGTGCCAGCAGCTTAGTGGGAGCCGGGACAGGGGTGTATGGCTACACCTTC. Translated: CASSLVGAGTGVYGYTF.

V usage is TRBV28 and J usage is TRBJ2-6, with 7 positions matching TRBD1. Germline lookup yields CDR1 MDHEN and CDR2 SYDVKM. After removal of 6 bases from V and 2 bases from J, the junction contained 4 bases not matched to a gene. The length of the CDR3 is 15 residues. The CDR3 nucleotides are TGTGCCAGCAGACCCGACAGGGCTGGGGCCAACGTCCTGACTTTC. It encodes CASRPDRAGANVLTF.

The chain recombines TRBV5-1 with TRBJ1-1; 8 nucleotides line up with TRBD1. V shed 0 bases and J 3 bases; nucleotides not matched to a gene: 7. Looked up from germline, CDR1 is SGHRS and CDR2 is YFSETQ. The CDR3 is made up of 16 amino acids. The CDR3 region is CASSLGPGGLYTEAFF. The CDR3 DNA reads TGCGCCAGCAGCTTGGGCCCAGGGGGCTTGTACACTGAAGCTTTCTTT.

The gene calls are TRBV27 and TRBJ1-5, with D maybe TRBD1 (6 bases). Trimming removed 6 bases at V and 6 bases at J, with 18 bases between. The germline V gene has CDR1 MNHEY and CDR2 SMNVEV (reference sequence). The CDR3 consists of 15 residues. The CDR3 coding sequence is TGTGCCAGCAGCCACAACAGGGTCGGAGGTCAGCCCCAGCATTTT. Translated: CASSHNRVGGQPQHF.

A few counts support this clone. The chain employs TRBV18 and TRBJ1-1; weak D call: TRBD1 (6 bases). Per germline, CDR1 KGHSH and CDR2 LQKENI. The CDR3 runs to 14 residues. Trimming stripped 2 bases from V and 1 base from J, with 8 bases between. The CDR3 bases are TGTGCCAGCTCACCAGGGGGCGCGAACACTGAAGCTTTCTTT. Translation gives CASSPGGANTEAFF.

The CDR3 DNA reads as TGTGCCAGCAGTTGGAGTCCTGACGGAAGCACTGAAGCTTTCTTT. This gives the protein CASSWSPDGSTEAFF. This chain uses TRBV6-5 with TRBJ1-1, with D unresolved. Germline CDR1 MNHEY, CDR2 SVGAGI. Trimming removed 4 bases from V and 4 bases from J, with 16 bases in between. The CDR3 covers 15 residues.

The genes are TRBV7-8 and TRBJ2-3; 8 nucleotides align to TRBD2. The length of the CDR3 is 16 residues. V lost 7 bases, J lost 2 bases, and 11 bases stayed unmatched. Germline-derived CDR1 and CDR2 are SGHVS and FQNEAQ. The CDR3 reads CASTLLTSAITDTQYF. The DNA of the CDR3 is TGTGCCAGCACCCTCCTGACTAGCGCGATCACAGATACGCAGTATTTT.

The CDR3 nucleotides read TGTGCCTGGGGGTCCAGGGCGGACTATGGCTACACCTTC. It specifies CAWGSRADYGYTF. The gene calls are TRBV30 and TRBJ1-2, with a tentative D call TRBD1 (5 bases). This CDR3 comprises 13 residues. Per the germline V gene, CDR1 is GTSNPN and CDR2 is SVGIG (reference sequence). With 5 bases removed from V and 3 bases from J, the gap between germline ends came to 13 bases.

The chain has TRBV5-1 and TRBJ2-2; 7 positions match TRBD2. The CDR3 loop spans 15 amino acids. Germline lookup yields CDR1 SGHRS and CDR2 YFSETQ. V lost 4 bases and J lost 2; bases outside the gene matches: 5. The CDR3 region is CASSPGLHNTGELFF. The CDR3 DNA sequence: TGCGCCAGCAGCCCGGGACTACACAACACCGGGGAGCTGTTTTTT.

The chain is built from TRBV9 and TRBJ2-3; the match to TRBD2 covers 13 bases. The germline V gene encodes CDR1 SGDLS and CDR2 YYNGEE. CDR3 size: 16 residues. The V gene end was trimmed by 4 bases and the J gene end by 1 base; junction bases not matched to a gene: 3. The CDR3 here is CASSSGLAGGTDTQYF. CDR3 sequence (DNA): TGTGCCAGCAGCTCCGGACTAGCGGGAGGCACAGATACGCAGTATTTT.

The chain has TRBV6-1 and TRBJ1-2; 7 bases are shared with TRBD1. The germline V gene encodes CDR1 MNHNS and CDR2 SASEGT. This CDR3 contains 14 residues. V was pared by 1 base and J by 6 bases, with 5 bases of the junction left unmatched. The CDR3 protein is CASSEDGRGNGYTF. DNA of the CDR3: TGTGCCAGCAGTGAAGATGGCAGGGGGAATGGCTACACCTTC.